This entry features one T cell receptor (beta chain) sequence. As processed by the authors: The assay estimated nucleated cells by amplifying reference gene primers. Data came from immunoSEQ multiplex PCR; TCRdb stores just in-frame clones and leaves some out. The V and J calls and clone size were taken over from that table, and D and trimming were inferred from the DNA. This sample has some 110,000 clones; over 65% occur once, and the top ten carry 6.2%. This record comes from a study of blood T cell repertoires in COVID-19. About the research overall: In each case, the material was cDNA or gDNA derived from T cells, B-cell-depleted T cells, or PBMCs.

Trimming took 2 bases from V and 4 from J, leaving 17 bases between them. In germline, CDR1 is MDHEN, CDR2 SYDVKM. The CDR3 contains 16 residues. V is TRBV28 and J is TRBJ1-2; D may be TRBD1 (6 bases). The TCR originated in a man of 80 years or more with COVID-19, enrolled during active disease. Material for sequencing was peripheral blood. CDR3 bases: TGTGCCAGCAGTTTAACTTGGCGGGGGGCCGGCTATGGCTACACCTTC. Protein sequence: CASSLTWRGAGYGYTF.